A selection of T cell receptor beta chains follows, all from one sample in a study of T cell changes during pregnancy in multiple sclerosis. Sequencing used immunoSEQ multiplex PCR; TCRdb keeps in-frame clones, though not all of them. Of about 31,000 clones in the sample, less than 95% were seen once. The sample was CD8+ T cells from peripheral blood mononuclear cells, taken in the second trimester of pregnancy. The receptors here all came from a female donor with multiple sclerosis, enrolled in a pregnancy study. Both conserved end residues are part of each CDR3. A D gene is named only where the DNA matches it firmly. Only part of the rows carry a size: once, few, many, or a class if the clone is expanded.

d_call	v_call	clone_size	j_call	cdr3_aa	cdr3_nt
-	TRBV30	medium-sized	TRBJ2-2	CAWSRVRSSVGTGELFF	TGTGCCTGGAGTCGCGTCAGATCAAGCGTCGGCACCGGGGAGCTGTTTTTT
TRBD2	TRBV5-4	-	TRBJ2-1	CASSDPGSGRDNEQFF	TGTGCCAGCAGCGACCCTGGCAGCGGGAGAGACAATGAGCAGTTCTTC
-	TRBV5-4	-	TRBJ2-1	CASSLGQGITNEQFF	TGTGCCAGCAGCTTGGGCCAGGGCATCACCAATGAGCAGTTCTTC
TRBD1	TRBV5-5	-	TRBJ2-1	CASSGRDRGFSNEQFF	TGTGCCAGCAGCGGGAGGGACAGGGGGTTTAGCAATGAGCAGTTCTTC
TRBD1	TRBV28	once	TRBJ2-7	CASGGSGTGWEQYF	TGTGCCAGCGGGGGGTCCGGGACAGGGTGGGAGCAGTACTTC
-	TRBV20-1	-	TRBJ2-1	CAGGSEEQFF	TGCGCAGGAGGGAGTGAGGAGCAGTTCTTC
-	TRBV6-4	-	TRBJ1-4	CASSDSIEGNRENEKLFF	TGTGCCAGCAGTGACTCGATCGAGGGAAACAGGGAGAATGAAAAACTGTTTTTT
TRBD1	TRBV29-1	-	TRBJ1-2	CSVEEWAGQNYGYTF	TGCAGCGTTGAAGAATGGGCGGGACAGAACTATGGCTACACCTTC
TRBD1	TRBV6-1	-	TRBJ1-5	CASSDRDRAGVGNQPQHF	TGTGCCAGCAGTGATCGGGACAGGGCCGGGGTCGGCAATCAGCCCCAGCATTTT
-	TRBV19	-	TRBJ1-4	CASKGTQRNEKLFF	TGTGCCAGTAAAGGGACTCAAAGAAATGAAAAACTGTTTTTT
TRBD2	TRBV19	once	TRBJ2-1	CASLSGIEQFF	TGTGCCAGCCTTAGCGGGATTGAGCAGTTCTTC
-	TRBV27	-	TRBJ1-5	CASSLFPGSRQPQHF	TGTGCCAGCAGTCTCTTCCCAGGGTCTCGTCAGCCCCAGCATTTT
-	TRBV7-6	-	TRBJ1-4	CASSLGPPEGGEKLFF	TGTGCCAGCAGCTTAGGGCCGCCCGAGGGCGGTGAAAAACTGTTTTTT
TRBD1	TRBV29-1	-	TRBJ2-3	CSLLGTGGGTDTQYF	TGCAGCTTGTTGGGCACAGGGGGCGGCACAGATACGCAGTATTTT
TRBD1	TRBV13	once	TRBJ1-4	CASSVGQGGTTNEKLFF	TGTGCCAGCAGCGTCGGACAGGGGGGAACGACTAATGAAAAACTGTTTTTT
-	TRBV6-4	-	TRBJ2-3	CASSDGEGGTDTQYF	TGTGCCAGCAGTGACGGTGAGGGTGGCACAGATACGCAGTATTTT
-	TRBV27	-	TRBJ2-3	CASSLVLGAGTDTQYF	TGTGCCAGCAGTTTGGTTTTAGGGGCAGGCACAGATACGCAGTATTTT
-	TRBV11-2	-	TRBJ2-7	CASSFGQTYEQYF	TGTGCCAGCAGCTTTGGACAGACCTACGAGCAGTACTTC
-	TRBV9	-	TRBJ2-3	CASSVEDSAYTQYF	TGTGCCAGCAGCGTAGAAGATAGCGCTTATACGCAGTATTTT
-	TRBV10-3	-	TRBJ1-5	CAISESFQDSNQPQHF	TGTGCCATCAGTGAGTCGTTTCAGGATAGCAATCAGCCCCAGCATTTT
TRBD1	TRBV9	-	TRBJ2-2	CASSGPGQGAGELFF	TGTGCCAGCAGCGGTCCGGGACAGGGGGCCGGGGAGCTGTTTTTT
-	TRBV9	once	TRBJ2-1	CASSDPRRARQREQFF	TGTGCCAGCAGCGACCCCAGACGCGCGCGGCAGCGCGAGCAGTTCTTC
TRBD2	TRBV4-1	-	TRBJ2-2	CASSQDREGAGELFF	TGCGCCAGCAGCCAAGATCGGGAGGGGGCCGGGGAGCTGTTTTTT
-	TRBV6-5	-	TRBJ1-1	CASSTPTGGTEAFF	TGTGCCAGCAGTACCCCGACAGGAGGAACTGAAGCTTTCTTT
-	TRBV7-9	-	TRBJ1-1	CASSIVQSPEAFF	TGTGCCAGCAGCATCGTGCAGTCTCCTGAAGCTTTCTTT
TRBD2	TRBV9	-	TRBJ2-3	CASSVSSGRHTDTQYF	TGTGCCAGCAGCGTAAGTAGCGGGAGACACACAGATACGCAGTATTTT
-	TRBV5-6	-	TRBJ2-5	CASSLAPLAPETQYF	TGTGCCAGCAGCTTGGCTCCACTAGCTCCCGAGACCCAGTACTTC
TRBD1	TRBV7-2	-	TRBJ1-4	CASSLYRGGEKLFF	TGTGCCAGCAGCTTATACAGGGGAGGTGAAAAACTGTTTTTT
-	TRBV2	-	TRBJ1-4	CASSEVMGREKLFF	TGTGCCAGCAGTGAGGTTATGGGGCGGGAAAAACTGTTTTTT
TRBD2	TRBV4-2	-	TRBJ2-1	CASSPLGELADNEQFF	TGTGCCAGCAGCCCCTTGGGAGAACTAGCGGACAATGAGCAGTTCTTC
TRBD2	TRBV5-6	-	TRBJ2-7	CASSFLTSGSYEQYF	TGTGCCAGCAGCTTTCTGACTAGCGGTTCCTACGAGCAGTACTTC
TRBD2	TRBV7-2	-	TRBJ2-7	CASSPGGGSYEQYF	TGTGCCAGCAGCCCCGGGGGGGGGTCCTACGAGCAGTACTTC
-	TRBV28	once	TRBJ2-7	CASSLDGTGEEQYF	TGTGCCAGCAGTTTGGATGGGACGGGAGAAGAGCAGTACTTC
-	TRBV10-3	-	TRBJ2-1	CAISERSSDEQFF	TGTGCCATCAGTGAGCGGAGTTCCGATGAGCAGTTCTTC
TRBD1	TRBV27	-	TRBJ2-3	CATSGGRVDTQYF	TGTGCCACCTCAGGGGGTAGGGTCGATACGCAGTATTTT
TRBD1	TRBV5-1	-	TRBJ1-1	CASSYTGTANTEAFF	TGCGCCAGCAGCTATACCGGGACAGCGAACACTGAAGCTTTCTTT
TRBD1	TRBV6-6	-	TRBJ2-7	CASSRQGMEQYF	TGTGCCAGCAGCCGACAGGGAATGGAGCAGTACTTC
TRBD2	TRBV28	-	TRBJ2-7	CASSLSGTSARSYEQYF	TGTGCCAGCAGTTTATCCGGCACTAGCGCCCGCTCCTACGAGCAGTACTTC
-	TRBV7-2	-	TRBJ2-3	CASSLRRSDTQYF	TGTGCCAGCAGCTTACGGAGATCAGATACGCAGTATTTT
TRBD2	TRBV9	once	TRBJ2-1	CASSVGASGSDEQFF	TGTGCCAGCAGCGTTGGGGCTAGCGGGAGTGATGAGCAGTTCTTC
-	TRBV6-5	-	TRBJ1-2	CASSPSRVYGYTF	TGTGCCAGCAGCCCTTCACGGGTGTATGGCTACACCTTC
-	TRBV13	-	TRBJ2-1	CASSLEEGSTRNEQFF	TGTGCCAGCAGCTTAGAGGAGGGGTCTACTCGCAATGAGCAGTTCTTC
-	TRBV4-3	-	TRBJ1-2	CASSQDNQDPNYGYTF	TGCGCCAGCAGCCAAGATAACCAGGATCCTAACTATGGCTACACCTTC
-	TRBV2	-	TRBJ2-3	CASSEAGDYDTQYF	TGTGCCAGCAGTGAGGCAGGGGATTACGATACGCAGTATTTT
-	TRBV10-3	-	TRBJ2-7	CAISESTGQSEQYF	TGTGCCATCAGTGAGTCGACAGGACAGTCCGAGCAGTACTTC
-	TRBV7-9	-	TRBJ2-2	CASSLRGYGELFF	TGTGCCAGCAGCTTAAGGGGTTACGGGGAGCTGTTTTTT
TRBD1	TRBV19	-	TRBJ2-3	CASSTTGGTDTQYF	TGTGCCAGTAGTACGACAGGGGGCACAGATACGCAGTATTTT
-	TRBV4-1	-	TRBJ1-1	CASSQENRENTEAFF	TGCGCCAGCAGCCAAGAGAACAGGGAGAACACTGAAGCTTTCTTT
TRBD2	TRBV28	-	TRBJ2-7	CASSTPSPTLATSGNAYEQYF	TGTGCCAGCAGTACCCCTTCGCCGACCCTTGCGACTAGCGGGAATGCCTACGAGCAGTACTTC
TRBD1	TRBV11-2	-	TRBJ1-4	CASSITQGAGEKLFF	TGTGCCAGCAGCATTACTCAGGGGGCTGGCGAAAAACTGTTTTTT
-	TRBV9	-	TRBJ2-7	CASSEGLLYEQYF	TGTGCCAGCAGCGAGGGACTGCTCTACGAGCAGTACTTC
-	TRBV4-1	-	TRBJ2-1	CASSHEGQTYNEQFF	TGCGCCAGCAGCCACGAAGGACAGACCTACAATGAGCAGTTCTTC
-	TRBV25-1	-	TRBJ1-2	CASSVSSTGVGGYTF	TGTGCCAGCAGTGTTAGTTCGACAGGTGTAGGTGGCTACACCTTC
-	TRBV27	-	TRBJ1-1	CASSFSFLNTEAFF	TGTGCCAGCAGTTTTTCTTTCCTGAACACTGAAGCTTTCTTT
TRBD1	TRBV6-4	-	TRBJ1-2	CASSVSGTAREGYTF	TGTGCCAGCAGTGTATCCGGGACAGCTAGGGAGGGCTACACCTTC
TRBD2	TRBV19	once	TRBJ2-1	CASSRLAGSHNEQFF	TGTGCCAGTAGTCGACTAGCGGGAAGCCACAATGAGCAGTTCTTC
TRBD1	TRBV6-5	-	TRBJ1-4	CASSQWTGSDEKLFF	TGTGCCAGCAGCCAATGGACAGGGAGTGATGAAAAACTGTTTTTT
TRBD2	TRBV14	-	TRBJ2-3	CASSQFMTSGTPTDTQYF	TGTGCCAGCAGCCAATTCATGACTAGCGGGACCCCCACAGATACGCAGTATTTT
-	TRBV5-6	-	TRBJ2-2	CASSYPGTPYTGELFF	TGTGCCAGCAGCTACCCCGGGACTCCGTACACCGGGGAGCTGTTTTTT
-	TRBV14	-	TRBJ1-5	CASSQVQGSNQPQHF	TGTGCCAGCAGCCAAGTGCAGGGTAGCAATCAGCCCCAGCATTTT